Shown below are 15 T cell receptor beta chains from a single sample sequenced in a study of blood T cell repertoires in COVID-19. Repertoires were generated with immunoSEQ multiplex PCR, while TCRdb's copy carries only in-frame clones and drops some. The sample holds around 120,000 clones, 90% seen once. Sequenced input: peripheral blood. Source of these receptors: a woman aged 60-75 years with COVID-19, enrolled during active disease.

The CDR3 protein is CASRAQGDYGYTF. In DNA, the CDR3 is TGTGCCAGCAGGGCACAGGGGGACTATGGCTACACCTTC. The chain couples TRBV6-5 to TRBJ1-2, with 8 bases fitting TRBD1. Germline V lookup: CDR1 MNHEY, CDR2 SVGAGI. With 6 bases clipped from V and 3 bases from J, the junction kept 3 bases outside the gene matches. The CDR3 loop spans 13 amino acids.

The rearrangement links TRBV7-2 to TRBJ1-5; 9 nucleotides align to TRBD1. The junction had 3 bases not matched to a gene; V was cut back by 4 bases and J by 2 bases. The CDR3 spans 15 residues. Per the germline V gene, CDR1 is SGHTA and CDR2 is FQGNSA. The CDR3 region has the DNA TGTGCCAGCAGCTCCGGGACAGGGCGCAATCAGCCCCAGCATTTT. Amino acids: CASSSGTGRNQPQHF. Together with reference TRBV7-2 and TRBJ1-5, the CDR3 gives the full variable domain: GAGVSQSPSNKVTEKGKDVELRCDPISGHTALYWYRQSLGQGLEFLIYFQGNSAPDKSGLPSDRFSAERTGGSVSTLTIQRTQQEDSAVYLCASSSGTGRNQPQHFGDGTRLSIL.

The chain is built from TRBV19 and TRBJ2-1; 11 bases fit TRBD1. V trimming: 3 bases; J trimming: 7 bases; junction bases outside the gene matches: 5. CDR3 length: 15 residues. CDR1 and CDR2 (germline): LNHDA, SQIVND (reference sequence). The CDR3 DNA is TGTGCCAGTAGTATGGGACAGGGGGGTTGGAATGAGCAGTTCTTC. Its protein product is CASSMGQGGWNEQFF. Combining the CDR3 with reference TRBV19 and TRBJ2-1 gives the whole variable domain DGGITQSPKYLFRKEGQNVTLSCEQNLNHDAMYWYRQDPGQGLRLIYYSQIVNDFQKGDIAEGYSVSREKKESFPLTVTSAQKNPTAFYLCASSMGQGGWNEQFFGPGTRLTVL.

The rearrangement joins TRBV2 to TRBJ1-5; 9 positions agree with TRBD1. Losses at the gene ends were 4 bases for V and 8 bases for J; bases not matched to a gene: 6. The germline gives CDR1 SNHLY, CDR2 FYNNEI. This CDR3 has 14 amino acids. In nucleotides, the CDR3 is TGTGCCAGCAGTGTAACAGGGGGCTTAGAGCCCCAGCATTTT. Translated: CASSVTGGLEPQHF.

The chain joins TRBV6-1 to TRBJ2-4, with D maybe TRBD1 (6 bases). CDR1 is MNHNS and CDR2 is SASEGT in the germline V gene. Deletions cut 3 bases from V and 5 bases from J, with 14 bases between. This CDR3 spans 15 amino acids. Written as DNA, the CDR3 is TGTGCCAGCAGTGACGTGACAGGTGCGCAAAACATTCAGTACTTC. It codes for CASSDVTGAQNIQYF.

This sequence joins TRBV9 and TRBJ2-6; D not certain. Germline V CDR1 and CDR2: SGDLS, YYNGEE. Trimming shortened V by 2 bases and J by 4 bases, and 13 bases separated the two germline ends. There are 16 residues in the CDR3. CDR3 region: CASSVFLGGGANVLTF. The CDR3 coding sequence is TGTGCCAGCAGCGTGTTTCTCGGCGGAGGGGCCAACGTCCTGACTTTC.

This clone was seen just once. The gene calls are TRBV11-2 and TRBJ1-2; unclear D gene. This CDR3 contains 16 residues. Germline V gives CDR1 SGHAT, CDR2 FQNNGV. The V end was cut by 5 bases, the J end by 8 bases, with 24 bases between. The DNA of the CDR3 is TGTGCCAGCAGCGCTACGGGGTTCCCAACTCGGTGGGGCTACACCTTC. Its translation is CASSATGFPTRWGYTF.

This clone was seen a single time. V is TRBV10-3 and J is TRBJ2-3, with D tentatively TRBD2 (6 bases). This CDR3 has 16 residues. CDR1 is ENHRY and CDR2 is SYGVKD in the germline V gene. V shed 3 bases and J shed 0 bases, with 13 bases lying between them. The CDR3 loop reads CAISDPGGVSTDTQYF. The DNA of the CDR3 is TGTGCCATCAGTGACCCCGGAGGGGTGAGCACAGATACGCAGTATTTT.

V usage is TRBV2 and J usage is TRBJ2-2, with a possible D match to TRBD2 (7 bases). The germline V and J ends were trimmed by 7 bases and 5 bases, with 20 bases remaining between them. CDR3 length equals 16 residues. Germline V CDR1 and CDR2: SNHLY, FYNNEI. The DNA of the CDR3 is TGTGCCAGCACCACCGGAGGGGGGGGCGGGACCGGGGAGCTGTTTTTT. Residues: CASTTGGGGGTGELFF. Full variable domain (remainder filled in from reference TRBV2 and TRBJ2-2): EPEVTQTPSHQVTQMGQEVILRCVPISNHLYFYWYRQILGQKVEFLVSFYNNEISEKSEIFDDQFSVERPDGSNFTLKIRSTKLEDSAMYFCASTTGGGGGTGELFFGEGSRLTVL.

The chain is built from TRBV5-1 and TRBJ1-5; D unresolved. Germline CDR1 and CDR2: SGHRS and YFSETQ. CDR3 length: 13 amino acids. With 0 bases removed from V and 3 bases from J, the gap between germline ends came to 4 bases. For the CDR3, the DNA is TGCGCCAGCAGCTTGGATCACAATCAGCCCCAGCATTTT. Amino acids: CASSLDHNQPQHF. The whole variable domain, filled in from reference TRBV5-1 and TRBJ1-5, reads KAGVTQTPRYLIKTRGQQVTLSCSPISGHRSVSWYQQTPGQGLQFLFEYFSETQRNKGNFPGRFSGRQFSNSRSEMNVSTLELGDSALYLCASSLDHNQPQHFGDGTRLSIL.

V is TRBV6-5 and J is TRBJ2-7, with D perhaps matching TRBD1 (5 bases). CDR3 length: 12 residues. Germline V CDR1 and CDR2: MNHEY, SVGAGI. The V and J ends lost 9 bases and 2 bases respectively, with 11 bases between them. The CDR3 DNA is TGTGCCAGTTGTGGGGCGGCCTACGAGCAGTACTTC. The encoded protein is CASCGAAYEQYF.

About this clone itself: One junction end does not reproduce the germline sequence, and a read error may be involved. The chain combines TRBV7-7 with TRBJ2-3; 12 nucleotides match TRBD1. Germline V gene lookup returns CDR1 SSHAT and CDR2 FNYEAQ (reference sequence). The CDR3 is made up of 15 amino acids. CDR3 coding DNA: TGTGCTAGCAGCCTCGGGACAGGGGGCTTAGATACGCAGTATTTT. Protein product: CASSLGTGGLDTQYF.

This chain joins TRBV7-9 and TRBJ2-1; D is unresolved. Looked up from germline, CDR1 is SEHNR and CDR2 is FQNEAQ (reference sequence). V was shortened by 5 bases and J by 10 bases, with 12 bases between the two germline ends. The length of the CDR3 is 12 residues. The CDR3 loop is CASSDDNYEQFF. CDR3 nucleotide sequence: TGTGCCAGCAGCGACGACAATTACGAGCAGTTCTTC.

The rearrangement joins TRBV11-2 to TRBJ2-3; D remains ambiguous. The V and J ends lost 5 bases and 2 bases respectively, with 11 bases between them. Germline V gene data show CDR1 as SGHAT and CDR2 as FQNNGV. CDR3 length: 14 residues. The CDR3 reads CASSPRANTDTQYF. CDR3 in DNA: TGTGCCAGCAGCCCCCGCGCTAACACAGATACGCAGTATTTT. The whole variable domain, remainder taken from reference TRBV11-2 and TRBJ2-3, is EAGVAQSPRYKIIEKRQSVAFWCNPISGHATLYWYQQILGQGPKLLIQFQNNGVVDDSQLPKDRFSAERLKGVDSTLKIQPAKLEDSAVYLCASSPRANTDTQYFGPGTRLTVL.

The chain has TRBV6-5 and TRBJ2-2; TRBD2 might be the D (5 bases). V was trimmed by 2 bases and J by 4 bases, leaving 8 bases between them. The germline gives CDR1 MNHEY, CDR2 SVGAGI. The CDR3 is 14 amino acids. In DNA form, the CDR3 reads TGTGCCAGCAGTTACGGAGGAGGCACCGGGGAGCTGTTTTTT. Protein sequence: CASSYGGGTGELFF.